This record looks at one T cell receptor (beta chain) sequence and its context. As yet, its antigen is unknown. Researchers ran the PCR with 60 Vbeta and 13 Jbeta primers. Some clones are missing from TCRdb's copy, which holds only in-frame ones; the method was immunoSEQ multiplex PCR. The table lists roughly 150,000 clones, approximately 86% of them singletons. This entry is derived from a study of cytomegalovirus exposure and HLA in healthy donors. Study-wide findings and caveats: Among immune exposure information, only CMV serostatus was available. Compared with the roughly 700-donor mean, an Asian-associated ancestry cluster reportedly had fewer N-insertions, according to a later analysis.

Germline CDR1 is SGHTA and CDR2 is FQGNSA. CDR3 length equals 15 residues. V was pared by 3 bases and J by 0 bases, with 9 bases between. Nominally healthy donors were sampled, though unrecorded immune exposures were likely. The clonotype was recovered from a woman aged 45-65 years in good health and CMV-seropositive. Material for sequencing was PBMCs. The rearrangement links TRBV7-2 to TRBJ1-5; D is perhaps TRBD1 (5 bases). The CDR3 nucleotides read TGTGCCAGCAGCTTTACAGGAAATAGCAATCAGCCCCAGCATTTT. This translates into CASSFTGNSNQPQHF.